These T cell receptor beta chains were read from a single sample in a study of T cell repertoires in cytomegalovirus infection. TCRdb ran MiXCR on the reads and lists one entry per CDR3 protein. The data show nearly 700,000 distinct CDR3 sequences, around a third seen once. Their antigen targets remain unknown. Source: cultured PBMCs, taken from culture after CMV antigen stimulation. The receptors shown here come from a human donor in good health (CMV status not recorded). Some clones in this sample may be carry-over from other donors' samples. Each CDR3 is given with its conserved first and last residue. The D gene is left open where the match is weak. A row's size may be missing; if present it is once, few, many or a size class.

>-|TRBV28|few|TRBJ2-7
CASSLSDGGSYEQYF
TGTGCCAGCAGTTTATCAGACGGGGGATCCTACGAGCAGTACTTC
>TRBD2|TRBV6-8|-|TRBJ2-7
CASSYSLAGRNEQYF
TGTGCCAGCAGTTACTCACTAGCGGGCAGGAACGAGCAGTACTTC
>-|TRBV6-5|few|TRBJ1-1
CASSYAGKNTEAFF
TGTGCCAGCAGTTACGCCGGTAAGAACACTGAAGCTTTCTTT
>-|TRBV19|once|TRBJ1-6
CASSRSTAASMPLHF
TGTGCCAGTAGCCGTAGTACCGCCGCTTCTATGCCCCTCCACTTT
>TRBD1|TRBV5-6|once|TRBJ2-3
CASSLVGDRTDTQYF
TGTGCCAGCAGCTTGGTGGGGGACAGGACAGATACGCAGTATTTT
>-|TRBV12-3/TRBV12-4|-|TRBJ2-1
CASSFGTTQFF
TGTGCCAGCAGTTTTGGCACTACACAGTTCTTC
>-|TRBV10-3|-|TRBJ1-2
CAISESGVRGYTF
TGTGCCATCAGTGAGTCCGGGGTTCGTGGCTACACCTTC
>-|TRBV7-2|few|TRBJ2-5
CASSLERVGAQYF
TGTGCCAGCAGCTTAGAAAGGGTCGGGGCCCAGTACTTC
>-|TRBV12-5|many|TRBJ1-1
CASGLGGRTEAFF
TGTGCTAGTGGTTTGGGGGGGCGCACTGAAGCTTTCTTT
>TRBD2|TRBV11-2|-|TRBJ2-1
CASSRGLVGEQFF
TGTGCCAGCAGCCGTGGACTAGTTGGTGAGCAGTTCTTC
>-|TRBV20-1|-|TRBJ2-7
CSATIYEQYF
TGCAGTGCTACCATCTACGAGCAGTACTTC
>-|TRBV7-9|-|TRBJ2-5
CASSSPGGRETQYF
TGTGCCAGCAGCTCCCCAGGTGGTCGGGAGACCCAGTACTTC
>-|TRBV5-1|few|TRBJ2-7
CASRFVPGPIYEQYF
TGCGCCAGCAGATTTGTACCGGGTCCGATTTACGAGCAGTACTTC
>-|TRBV7-2|many|TRBJ2-3
CASSTQTSSDTQYF
TGTGCCAGCAGCACTCAGACTAGTTCAGATACGCAGTATTTT
>TRBD2|TRBV5-4|-|TRBJ2-5
CASSFSGGGAETQYF
TGTGCCAGCAGCTTTAGCGGGGGGGGGGCAGAGACCCAGTACTTC
>-|TRBV28|few|TRBJ1-4
CASRGLGEKLFF
TGTGCCAGCCGAGGGCTCGGTGAAAAACTGTTTTTT
>-|TRBV25-1|-|TRBJ2-7
CASSELGLRKQYF
TGTGCCAGCAGTGAATTAGGGCTACGAAAGCAGTACTTC
>-|TRBV7-2|many|TRBJ1-1
CASSLYMGDTEAFF
TGTGCCAGCAGCCTTTATATGGGGGACACTGAAGCTTTCTTT
>-|TRBV12-5|-|TRBJ2-1
CASGLGLTTWNMGYNEQFF
TGTGCTAGTGGTTTAGGACTCACGACATGGAACATGGGATACAATGAGCAGTTCTTC
>TRBD1|TRBV24-1|-|TRBJ2-7
CATSGTGYYEQYF
TGTGCCACCAGTGGGACAGGATACTACGAGCAGTACTTC
>-|TRBV5-5|-|TRBJ2-7
CASSLTIRVYEQYF
TGTGCCAGCAGCTTGACTATAAGGGTCTACGAGCAGTACTTC
>TRBD1|TRBV12-3/TRBV12-4|-|TRBJ2-1
CASSSTGGEQFF
TGTGCCAGCAGTTCGACAGGGGGCGAGCAGTTCTTC
>-|TRBV2|-|TRBJ2-5
CASLLLVQQETQYF
TGTGCCAGCTTACTACTAGTACAGCAAGAGACCCAGTACTTC
>-|TRBV7-2|-|TRBJ2-3
CASTQGSVTDTQYF
TGTGCCAGCACCCAAGGGAGCGTAACAGATACGCAGTATTTT
>-|TRBV29-1|few|TRBJ2-4
CSGTPGTGNGIQYF
TGCAGCGGGACCCCCGGGACCGGCAACGGCATTCAGTACTTC